The clone carrying this TCR beta chain was picked up a small number of times. Its target is not known. V was pared by 5 bases and J by 3 bases, with 14 bases between. This CDR3 has 14 residues. TCRdb fed the RT-PCR reads into MiXCR, producing one record per CDR3 protein. The table records about 540,000 distinct CDR3 sequences, 14% of them present only once. The sample comes from a study of response to subunit inactivated influenza vaccine. Study-level findings and limits: Each seasonal influenza vaccination recruits few new T cells, the authors suggested.

The receptor was derived from a man in his fifties or sixties who received an inactivated influenza vaccine. The chain combines TRBV12-3 or TRBV12-4 with TRBJ2-7; D could derive from TRBD1 or TRBD2 (5 bases each). The material was PBMCs from blood, obtained 11 to 12 days after vaccination. The CDR3 nucleotides are TGTGCCAGCAGTCCCGGGGACGCCAACTACGAGCAGTACTTC. Residues: CASSPGDANYEQYF.